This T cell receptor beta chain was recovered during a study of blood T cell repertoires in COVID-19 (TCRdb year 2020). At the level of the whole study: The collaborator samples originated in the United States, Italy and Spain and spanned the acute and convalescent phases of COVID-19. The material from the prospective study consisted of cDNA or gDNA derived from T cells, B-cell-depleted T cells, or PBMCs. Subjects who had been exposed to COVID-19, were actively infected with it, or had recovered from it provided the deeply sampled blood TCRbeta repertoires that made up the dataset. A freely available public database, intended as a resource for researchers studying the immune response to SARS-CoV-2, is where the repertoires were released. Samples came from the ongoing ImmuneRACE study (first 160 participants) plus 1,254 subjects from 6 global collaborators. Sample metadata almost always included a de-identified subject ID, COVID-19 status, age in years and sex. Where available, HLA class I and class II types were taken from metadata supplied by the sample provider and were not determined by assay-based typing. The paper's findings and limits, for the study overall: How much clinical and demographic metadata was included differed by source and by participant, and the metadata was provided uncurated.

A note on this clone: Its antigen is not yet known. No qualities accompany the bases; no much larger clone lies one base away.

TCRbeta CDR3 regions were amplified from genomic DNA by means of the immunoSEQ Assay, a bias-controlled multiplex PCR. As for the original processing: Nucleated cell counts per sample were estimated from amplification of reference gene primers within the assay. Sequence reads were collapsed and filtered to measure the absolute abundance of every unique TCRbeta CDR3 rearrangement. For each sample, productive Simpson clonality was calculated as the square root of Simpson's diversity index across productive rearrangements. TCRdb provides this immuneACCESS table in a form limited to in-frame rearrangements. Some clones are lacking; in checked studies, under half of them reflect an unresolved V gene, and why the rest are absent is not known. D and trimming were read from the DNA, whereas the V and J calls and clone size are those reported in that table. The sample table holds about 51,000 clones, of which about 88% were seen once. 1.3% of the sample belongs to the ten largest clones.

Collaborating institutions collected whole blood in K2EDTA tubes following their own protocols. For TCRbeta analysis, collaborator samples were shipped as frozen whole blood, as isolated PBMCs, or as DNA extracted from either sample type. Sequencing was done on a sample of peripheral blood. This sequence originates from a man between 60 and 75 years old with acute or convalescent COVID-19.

The CDR3 here reads CASSQNAGDSPLHF. The DNA sequence follows: TGTGCCAGCAGCCAGAACGCAGGGGATTCACCCCTCCACTTT. The chain uses TRBV3-1 (or the pseudogene TRBV3-2) and TRBJ1-6, with TRBD1 tentatively as D gene (6 bases match). CDR1 and CDR2, looked up from the germline V gene (reference sequence), are LGHDT and YNNKEL. Relative to germline, V is 3 bases shorter and J is 8 bases shorter, with 11 bases between their ends. CDR3 length: 14 amino acids, cysteine to phenylalanine. Just the 42-base CDR3 DNA is kept, in frame starting at base 1.